This TCR beta chain is from a study of blood T cells in healthy people across ages. The use of a sample-barcoded 5' primer and a J-beta primer mix characterized a second PCR of about 6 to 12 cycles. TCRdb processed the 5' RACE reads anew with MiXCR; each CDR3 protein has one entry. The sample includes some 1.4 million distinct CDR3 sequences, roughly 40% of them seen just once. The length of the CDR3 is 14 residues. V gave up 5 bases and J gave up 4 bases, with 14 bases separating them. CDR1 and CDR2 from the germline V gene are KGHSH and LQKENI. The TCR comes from a woman aged 18 to 35 in good health. The sequenced material came from blood. The J gene is TRBJ1-2, the V gene TRBV18; TRBD1 is a possible D gene (6 bases). This CDR3 is CASSNEQGSYGYTF. The DNA of the CDR3 is TGTGCCAGCTCAAATGAACAGGGATCCTATGGCTACACCTTC.